The 24 T cell receptor beta chains given below trace back to one sample, sequenced in a study of vaccination and CD4 T cells after COVID-19. The treatment here: roughly ten-day PBMC culture with coronavirus spike peptide pools or control peptides (ViraFEST assay). An Oncomine TCR Beta short-read assay was used to sequence the DNA from cultured CD4+ T cells. TCRdb itself ran the PCR reads through MiXCR, one entry per CDR3 protein. The table lists approximately 4,100 distinct CDR3 sequences, under 20% of them singletons. Their antigens remain unidentified. The material sequenced was CD4+ T cells from blood, cultured in vitro. These receptors originate from a human donor who had recovered from COVID-19.

This chain joins TRBV19 and TRBJ2-5, with unresolved D. The ends were cut back, 0 bases at V and 9 bases at J, with 11 bases in the middle. CDR3 length: 13 amino acids. In germline, CDR1 is LNHDA, CDR2 SQIVND (reference sequence). CDR3 DNA: TGTGCCAGTAGTATAGATCCAGGATCTGCCCAGTACTTC. Amino acids: CASSIDPGSAQYF.

By share, this clonotype counts as large. This chain joins TRBV12-3 or TRBV12-4 and TRBJ1-2, with D maybe TRBD1 (5 bases). The CDR3 has 13 residues. Trimming removed 5 bases from V and 5 bases from J, with 12 bases in between. CDR3 in DNA: TGTGCCAGCAGTCCGGGACCGTGGTATGGCTACACCTTC. Translation gives CASSPGPWYGYTF.

Note on this clonotype: In this CDR3 the conserved last residue, phenylalanine or tryptophan, is missing, so a read error is likely. The DNA is omitted, as the CDR3 cannot be located on it reliably, and the CDR3 follows TCRdb's listing. The chain joins TRBV30 to TRBJ1-6; TRBD1 is taken as the D call from the table, unchecked against the DNA. A total of 12 residues make up the CDR3, ends included. From germline, CDR1 is GTSNPN and CDR2 SVGIG (reference sequence). This CDR3 is CAWSASPGIAHL.

By share, this clonotype counts as medium-sized. This chain connects TRBV12-5 to TRBJ2-3; D is ambiguous. The CDR3 is 14 amino acids. The V and J ends lost 7 bases and 4 bases respectively, with 15 bases between them. The germline V gene encodes CDR1 LGHNT and CDR2 FRNRAP. CDR3 in amino acids: CASVGMDGADTQYF. CDR3 coding DNA: TGTGCTAGTGTTGGGATGGACGGCGCAGATACGCAGTATTTT.

There are a few counts of this clonotype. CDR3 loop: CASSVGLAGYYEQYF. The DNA for the CDR3 is TGTGCCAGCAGCGTAGGGCTAGCGGGATACTACGAGCAGTACTTC. V and J are TRBV9 and TRBJ2-7; 9 bases map to TRBD2. The length of the CDR3 is 15 residues. CDR1 is SGDLS and CDR2 is YYNGEE in the germline V gene. Germline trimming cut 0 bases from V and 3 bases from J; bases unmatched to any gene: 4.

The CDR3 reads CASSLGDHYYEQYF. CDR3 DNA sequence: TGTGCCAGCAGCCTCGGAGATCACTACTACGAGCAGTACTTC. The chain carries TRBV7-9 and TRBJ2-7; D gene unclear. Trimming removed 5 bases from V and 3 bases from J, with 14 bases in between. This CDR3 is built from 14 residues. Germline lookup yields CDR1 SEHNR and CDR2 FQNEAQ (reference sequence).

This clonotype is classed as hyperexpanded (1% or more). V and J are TRBV5-1 and TRBJ2-7; D may match TRBD1 or TRBD2 (5 bases each). The CDR3 is made up of 14 amino acids. V shed 3 bases and J shed 2 bases, with 12 bases lying between them. Germline CDR1 and CDR2: SGHRS and YFSETQ. CDR3 loop: CASSSSGPPYEQYF. CDR3 coding DNA: TGCGCCAGCAGCTCCTCGGGACCGCCCTACGAGCAGTACTTC.

The rearrangement joins TRBV25-1 to TRBJ2-3, with TRBD2 identical over 10 bases. The CDR3 loop spans 16 amino acids. J was trimmed by 5 bases and V by 2 bases; bases with no gene match: 7. Germline-derived CDR1 and CDR2 are MGHDK and SYGVNS. The CDR3 DNA reads TGTGCCAGCAGTGAAGGCCGGCTAGCGGGGGAAGATACGCAGTATTTT. Residues: CASSEGRLAGEDTQYF.

A few counts support this clonotype. The chain recombines TRBV20-1 with TRBJ2-5; 8 bases fit TRBD2. Germline loops: CDR1 DFQATT, CDR2 SNEGSKA (reference sequence). CDR3 length equals 16 residues. V lost 3 bases, J lost 5 bases, and 14 bases stayed unmatched. The CDR3 DNA follows: TGCAGTGCTAGCAGCACTAGCGGCGGGTTCTGGGAGACCCAGTACTTC. It is translated as CSASSTSGGFWETQYF.

This clonotype has only a few counts. This sequence joins TRBV7-9 and TRBJ1-1, with D perhaps TRBD1 (6 bases). The CDR3 length is 15 residues. The V gene's germline CDR1 is SEHNR and CDR2 FQNEAQ (reference sequence). V lost 0 bases, J lost 1 base, and 9 bases lay in between. CDR3 DNA: TGTGCCAGCAGCTTAGCCGGGACACCGAACACTGAAGCTTTCTTT. This codes for CASSLAGTPNTEAFF.

This clonotype is deemed medium-sized. The chain links TRBV20-1 to TRBJ1-2, with 12 nucleotides matching TRBD1. CDR3 size: 15 residues. Germline-derived CDR1 and CDR2 are DFQATT and SNEGSKA (reference sequence). The V segment lost 3 bases and the J segment 4 bases; nucleotides outside the gene matches: 6. The CDR3 sequence is CSASPGQGAAYGYTF. DNA for the CDR3: TGCAGTGCTAGCCCGGGACAGGGGGCTGCCTATGGCTACACCTTC.

This clonotype occurred a few times. The genes are TRBV4-2 and TRBJ1-4, with TRBD1 as a possible D gene (6 bases). The CDR3 totals 15 residues. V lost 0 bases to trimming and J lost 8 bases, with 13 bases between them. Germline CDR1 LGHNA, CDR2 YNFKEQ. The CDR3 DNA is TGTGCCAGCAGCCAAGACCGACAGGTGGGGGAAAAACTGTTTTTT. It encodes CASSQDRQVGEKLFF.

Sample share makes this clonotype medium-sized. J is TRBJ1-5 and V is TRBV7-2; D might be TRBD1 (6 bases). Germline CDR1 is SGHTA and CDR2 is FQGNSA. The CDR3 sequence is 14 residues long. The V end was cut by 0 bases, the J end by 6 bases, with 9 bases between. The CDR3: CASSLAGGVQPQHF. CDR3 nucleotides: TGTGCCAGCAGCTTAGCAGGGGGAGTTCAGCCCCAGCATTTT.

The chain uses TRBV6-1 and TRBJ1-1; possibly TRBD1 for D (6 bases). Trimming stripped 4 bases from V and 1 base from J, with 7 bases between. The germline V gene encodes CDR1 MNHNS and CDR2 SASEGT. The CDR3 runs to 13 residues. The CDR3 spells CASSVQGNTEAFF. In DNA form, the CDR3 reads TGTGCCAGCAGTGTACAGGGGAACACTGAAGCTTTCTTT.

This clonotype was recorded a few times. The CDR3 DNA is TGTGCCTGGAGTGCCCAGAATGAGCAGTTCTTC. It specifies CAWSAQNEQFF. The chain recombines TRBV30 with TRBJ2-1, with D unresolved. This CDR3 has 11 residues. The V and J ends lost 1 base and 7 bases respectively, with 5 bases between them. Germline assignment: CDR1 GTSNPN and CDR2 SVGIG (reference sequence).

This clonotype is classed as medium-sized. CDR3 DNA: TGCAGTGCTAGAGATGAACAGTGGAATCAGCCCCAGCATTTT. Protein product: CSARDEQWNQPQHF. The chain employs TRBV20-1 and TRBJ1-5, with D unclear. Trimming took 0 bases from V and 4 from J, leaving 10 bases between them. The CDR3 is 14 residues long. Germline V gene data show CDR1 as DFQATT and CDR2 as SNEGSKA (reference sequence).

Within the sample, this clonotype is medium-sized. The J gene is TRBJ1-2, the V gene TRBV20-1; D is possibly TRBD1 (5 bases). Germline CDR1 and CDR2: DFQATT and SNEGSKA (reference sequence). V was clipped by 2 bases and J by 2 bases, with 15 bases between them. This CDR3 region has 15 residues. The CDR3 loop reads CSARPTGTVNYGYTF. CDR3 DNA sequence: TGCAGTGCTAGACCCACCGGGACCGTGAACTATGGCTACACCTTC.

This clonotype was detected only a few times. The V call is TRBV11-2, the J call TRBJ1-1; D may be TRBD1 (6 bases). The germline V gene has CDR1 SGHAT and CDR2 FQNNGV. V was pared by 2 bases and J by 5 bases, with 12 bases between. The CDR3 loop spans 14 amino acids. CDR3 DNA sequence: TGTGCCAGCAGCTTAACAGGGATCCGGACTGAAGCTTTCTTT. Translation: CASSLTGIRTEAFF.

The DNA of the CDR3 is TGTGCCAGCAGCTTAATGGCAGAAGCGGGCGAGCAGTACTTC. The encoded protein is CASSLMAEAGEQYF. The J gene is TRBJ2-7, the V gene TRBV7-6; a possible D gene is TRBD2 (6 bases). Trimming removed 2 bases from V and 6 bases from J, with 14 bases in between. This CDR3 has 14 amino acids. CDR1 and CDR2 (germline): SGHVS, FNYEAQ.

This chain links TRBV5-5 with TRBJ1-2, with a possible D match to TRBD1 (6 bases). CDR3 length equals 14 residues. Between the trimmed V and J ends, which lost 3 bases and 8 bases, there was a span of 17 bases. Germline CDR1 is SGHKS and CDR2 is YYEKEE (reference sequence). CDR3: CASSWGPRGAGYTF. The CDR3 DNA sequence: TGTGCCAGCAGCTGGGGACCAAGGGGGGCAGGCTACACCTTC.

The chain joins TRBV20-1 to TRBJ2-7, with 8 bases fitting TRBD2. Per the germline V gene, CDR1 is DFQATT and CDR2 is SNEGSKA (reference sequence). After removal of 7 bases from V and 2 bases from J, the junction contained 13 bases not matched to a gene. This CDR3 region has 15 residues. DNA for the CDR3: TGCAGTGTACCCAGCGGGGGCCCCCTCCCCTACGAGCAGTACTTC. The encoded protein is CSVPSGGPLPYEQYF.

V is TRBV7-9 and J is TRBJ1-2; D is ambiguous. Germline V gene lookup returns CDR1 SEHNR and CDR2 FQNEAQ (reference sequence). Trimming pared 3 bases from V and 8 bases from J, leaving 16 bases between. The CDR3 consists of 14 residues. The CDR3 bases are TGTGCCAGCAGCTTCCCTAACTCTTATCTGGGCTACACCTTC. The encoded protein is CASSFPNSYLGYTF.

The V and J genes are TRBV20-1 and TRBJ2-3; TRBD2 matches at 14 bases. The germline V gene has CDR1 DFQATT and CDR2 SNEGSKA (reference sequence). With 1 base clipped from V and 0 bases from J, the junction kept 12 bases outside the gene matches. The CDR3 loop spans 20 amino acids. In DNA form, the CDR3 reads TGCAGTGCTAGAGTCGGACTAGCGGGGGGCACCGGTACTAGCACAGATACGCAGTATTTT. This encodes CSARVGLAGGTGTSTDTQYF.

This clonotype was observed a few times. The V call is TRBV25-1, the J call TRBJ2-2, with D possibly TRBD2 on 5 matching bases. Germline CDR1 MGHDK, CDR2 SYGVNS. The CDR3 is made up of 15 amino acids. V lost 8 bases to trimming and J lost 7 bases, with 20 bases between them. CDR3 DNA: TGTGCCAGCGGGGTCCCCGGCCTCCGGGGCGGGGAGCTGTTTTTT. This gives the protein CASGVPGLRGGELFF.